These 5 T cell receptor beta chains were all obtained from the same sample, sequenced in a study of control samples from healthy donors and cancer patients. The protocol was immunoSEQ multiplex PCR, while the TCRdb copy is restricted to in-frame clones and leaves out a portion. There are 100,000 to 150,000 clones in the sample; around 87% occur only once, and just under 3% lies in the top ten. The sequencing input was blood. These receptors were collected from a man aged 55 to 70 in good health.

The genes are TRBV18 and TRBJ1-5; no clear D gene. V gave up 3 bases and J gave up 4 bases, with 7 bases separating them. Germline V CDR1 and CDR2: KGHSH, LQKENI. The CDR3 extends over 13 amino acids. The CDR3 bases are TGTGCCAGCTCACCCTCGGCAAATCAGCCCCAGCATTTT. Protein product: CASSPSANQPQHF.

This clone was seen a few times. J is TRBJ2-2 and V is TRBV7-8, with 10 bases identical to TRBD1. This CDR3 comprises 15 residues. The J segment lost 6 bases and the V segment lost 8 bases, leaving 9 bases of the junction unmatched. In germline, CDR1 is SGHVS, CDR2 FQNEAQ. The chain's CDR3 is CASYDRGLSAGELFF. In DNA form, the CDR3 reads TGTGCCAGCTACGACAGGGGGCTTTCTGCCGGGGAGCTGTTTTTT.

The V and J genes are TRBV3-1 (or the pseudogene TRBV3-2) and TRBJ2-3, with 9 bases matching TRBD2. This CDR3 has 16 amino acids. The germline V gene encodes CDR1 LGHDT and CDR2 YNNKEL (reference sequence). Germline trimming cut 1 base from V and 3 bases from J; bases unmatched to any gene: 5. The CDR3 DNA reads TGTGCCAGCAGCCAAGGAGGGACTAGCCCTACAGATACGCAGTATTTT. This gives the protein CASSQGGTSPTDTQYF.

The chain has TRBV18 and TRBJ2-7; TRBD2 matches 7 bases. CDR1 and CDR2 from the germline V gene are KGHSH and LQKENI. The CDR3 has 16 amino acids. The trim removed 0 bases at V and 3 bases at J, leaving 8 bases unmatched. The CDR3 DNA is TGTGCCAGCTCACCACCATTCGGGGGGACGAGCTACGAGCAGTACTTC. Residues: CASSPPFGGTSYEQYF.

The chain couples TRBV7-2 to TRBJ2-1; 12 bases match TRBD2. Germline CDR1 is SGHTA and CDR2 is FQGNSA. The CDR3 has 16 amino acids. V lost 0 bases and J lost 7; bases outside the gene matches: 4. CDR3 in amino acids: CASSLAPSGGGNEQFF. Written as DNA, the CDR3 is TGTGCCAGCAGCTTAGCTCCTAGCGGGGGGGGGAATGAGCAGTTCTTC.